This T cell receptor (beta chain) was found in a study of CD8 T cells in Susac syndrome. Study-level background: Each patient with Susac syndrome, at the time of blood draw, was therapy-naive, on corticosteroids, or on intravenous immunoglobulin alone.

There are 15 residues in the CDR3. V was clipped by 6 bases and J by 4 bases; unmatched bases: 7. Germline values: CDR1 LNHDA, CDR2 SQIVND (reference sequence). A quantity of roughly 0.5 to 1 ug RNA underwent reverse transcription using random hexamers. TCRdb re-called the immunoSEQ multiplex PCR reads with MiXCR, one entry per CDR3 protein. The table records about 140,000 distinct CDR3 sequences, 90% to 96% of them present only once. Patients with Susac syndrome met diagnostic criteria defined recently for definite or probable disease. The rearrangement joins TRBV19 to TRBJ2-5, with TRBD2 matching 11 bases. The TCR comes from a human donor with Susac syndrome. Material: CD4+ T cells from PBMCs. The CDR3 spells CASRNTGTSGETQYF. The CDR3 region has the DNA TGTGCCAGTAGGAACACCGGGACTAGCGGAGAGACCCAGTACTTC.